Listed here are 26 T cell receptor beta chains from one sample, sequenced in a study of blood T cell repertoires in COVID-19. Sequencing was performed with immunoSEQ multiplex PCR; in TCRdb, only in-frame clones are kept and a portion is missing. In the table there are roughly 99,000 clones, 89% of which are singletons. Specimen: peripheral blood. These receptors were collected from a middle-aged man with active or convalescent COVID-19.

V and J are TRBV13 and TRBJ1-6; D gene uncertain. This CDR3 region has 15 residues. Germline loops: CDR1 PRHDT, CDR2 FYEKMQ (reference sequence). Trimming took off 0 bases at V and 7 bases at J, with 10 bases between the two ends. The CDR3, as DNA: TGTGCCAGCAGCTTAGGGCAGCTGGAGAATTCACCCCTCCACTTT. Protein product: CASSLGQLENSPLHF.

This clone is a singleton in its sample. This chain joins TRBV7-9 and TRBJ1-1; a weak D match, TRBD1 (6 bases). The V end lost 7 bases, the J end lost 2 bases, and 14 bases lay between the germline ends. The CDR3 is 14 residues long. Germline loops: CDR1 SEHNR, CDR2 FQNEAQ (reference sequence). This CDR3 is CASTRTVLNTEAFF. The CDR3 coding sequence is TGTGCCAGCACCAGGACAGTTCTCAACACTGAAGCTTTCTTT.

For the CDR3, the DNA is TGTGCCAGCAGCGTAGCTCCTATGTCCTACAATGAGCAGTTCTTC. Translated: CASSVAPMSYNEQFF. The chain couples TRBV9 to TRBJ2-1; D gene ambiguous. This CDR3 is 15 amino acids long. Germline lookup yields CDR1 SGDLS and CDR2 YYNGEE. V gave up 0 bases and J gave up 1 base, with 8 bases separating them.

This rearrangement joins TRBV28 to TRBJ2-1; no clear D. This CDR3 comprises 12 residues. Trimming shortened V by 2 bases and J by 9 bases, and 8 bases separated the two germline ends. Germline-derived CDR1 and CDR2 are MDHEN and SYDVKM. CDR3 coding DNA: TGTGCCAGCAGTTTAGTTGCGGTTGAGCAGTTCTTC. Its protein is CASSLVAVEQFF.

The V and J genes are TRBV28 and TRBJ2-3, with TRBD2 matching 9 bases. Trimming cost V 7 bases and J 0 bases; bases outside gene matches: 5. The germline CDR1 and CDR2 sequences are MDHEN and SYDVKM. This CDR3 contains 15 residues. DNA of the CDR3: TGTGCCAGCACTATAGCGGGGGCTAGCACAGATACGCAGTATTTT. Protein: CASTIAGASTDTQYF.

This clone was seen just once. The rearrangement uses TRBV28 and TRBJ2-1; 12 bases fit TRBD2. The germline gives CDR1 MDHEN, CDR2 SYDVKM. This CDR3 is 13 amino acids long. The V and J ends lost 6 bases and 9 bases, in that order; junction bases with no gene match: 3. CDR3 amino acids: CASSQTSGSEQFF. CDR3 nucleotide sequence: TGTGCCAGCAGCCAGACTAGCGGGAGTGAGCAGTTCTTC.

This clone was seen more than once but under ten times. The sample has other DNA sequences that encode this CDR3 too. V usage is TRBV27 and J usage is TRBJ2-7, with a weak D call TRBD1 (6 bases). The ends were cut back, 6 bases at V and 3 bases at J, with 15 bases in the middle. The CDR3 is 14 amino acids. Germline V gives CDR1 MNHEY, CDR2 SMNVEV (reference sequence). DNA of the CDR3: TGTGCCAGCAGCCCTTCACAGGGCGGCTACGAGCAGTACTTC. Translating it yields CASSPSQGGYEQYF.

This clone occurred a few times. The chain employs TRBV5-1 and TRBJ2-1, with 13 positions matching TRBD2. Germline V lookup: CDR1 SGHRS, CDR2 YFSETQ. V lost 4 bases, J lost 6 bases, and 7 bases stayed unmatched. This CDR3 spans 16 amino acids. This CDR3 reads CASSPPGTSGINEQFF. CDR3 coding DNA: TGCGCCAGCAGCCCCCCCGGGACTAGCGGGATCAATGAGCAGTTCTTC.

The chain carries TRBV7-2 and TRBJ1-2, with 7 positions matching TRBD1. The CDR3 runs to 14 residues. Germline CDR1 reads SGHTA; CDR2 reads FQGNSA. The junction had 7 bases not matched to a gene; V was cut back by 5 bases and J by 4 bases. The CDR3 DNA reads TGTGCCAGCAGCCTCTACAGGGGAGGCTATGGCTACACCTTC. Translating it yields CASSLYRGGYGYTF.

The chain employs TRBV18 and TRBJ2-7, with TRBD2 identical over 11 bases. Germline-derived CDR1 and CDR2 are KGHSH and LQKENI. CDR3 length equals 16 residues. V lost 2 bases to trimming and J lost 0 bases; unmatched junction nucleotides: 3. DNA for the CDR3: TGTGCCAGCTCACCAACCGGGACTAGCGGCTCCTACGAGCAGTACTTC. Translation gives CASSPTGTSGSYEQYF.

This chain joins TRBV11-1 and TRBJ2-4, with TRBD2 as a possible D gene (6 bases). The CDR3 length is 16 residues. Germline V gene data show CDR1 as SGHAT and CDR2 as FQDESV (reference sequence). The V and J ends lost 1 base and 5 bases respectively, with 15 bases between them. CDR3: CASSLGVGLGQNIQYF. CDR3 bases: TGTGCCAGCAGCTTAGGGGTGGGACTCGGGCAAAACATTCAGTACTTC. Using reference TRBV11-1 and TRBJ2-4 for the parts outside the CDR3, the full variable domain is EAEVAQSPRYKITEKSQAVAFWCDPISGHATLYWYRQILGQGPELLVQFQDESVVDDSQLPKDRFSAERLKGVDSTLKIQPAELGDSAMYLCASSLGVGLGQNIQYFGAGTRLSVL.

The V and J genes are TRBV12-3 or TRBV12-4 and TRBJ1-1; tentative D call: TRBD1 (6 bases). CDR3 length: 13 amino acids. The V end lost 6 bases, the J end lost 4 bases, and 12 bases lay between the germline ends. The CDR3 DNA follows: TGTGCCAGCAGCCCGCTAGGGGGCACTGAAGCTTTCTTT. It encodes CASSPLGGTEAFF.

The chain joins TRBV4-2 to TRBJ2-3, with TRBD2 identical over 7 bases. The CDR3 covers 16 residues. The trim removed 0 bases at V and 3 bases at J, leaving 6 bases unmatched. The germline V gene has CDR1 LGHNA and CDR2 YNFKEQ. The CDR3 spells CASSQDGAGVTDTQYF. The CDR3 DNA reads TGTGCCAGCAGCCAAGATGGGGCGGGAGTAACAGATACGCAGTATTTT.

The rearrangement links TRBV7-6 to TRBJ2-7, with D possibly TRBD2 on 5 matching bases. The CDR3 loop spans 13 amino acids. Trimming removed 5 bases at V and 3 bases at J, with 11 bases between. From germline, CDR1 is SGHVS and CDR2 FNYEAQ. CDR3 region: CASSPWTLYEQYF. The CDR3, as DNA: TGTGCCAGCAGCCCCTGGACTCTCTACGAGCAGTACTTC. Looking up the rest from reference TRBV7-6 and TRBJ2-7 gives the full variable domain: GAGVSQSPRYKVTKRGQDVALRCDPISGHVSLYWYRQALGQGPEFLTYFNYEAQQDKSGLPNDRFSAERPEGSISTLTIQRTEQRDSAMYRCASSPWTLYEQYFGPGTRLTVT.

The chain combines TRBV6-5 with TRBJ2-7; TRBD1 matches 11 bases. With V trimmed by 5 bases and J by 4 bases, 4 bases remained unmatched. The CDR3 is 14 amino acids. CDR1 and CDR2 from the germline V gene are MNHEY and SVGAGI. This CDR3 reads CASSHGQGAYEQYF. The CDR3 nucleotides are TGTGCCAGCAGTCACGGACAGGGGGCGTACGAGCAGTACTTC.

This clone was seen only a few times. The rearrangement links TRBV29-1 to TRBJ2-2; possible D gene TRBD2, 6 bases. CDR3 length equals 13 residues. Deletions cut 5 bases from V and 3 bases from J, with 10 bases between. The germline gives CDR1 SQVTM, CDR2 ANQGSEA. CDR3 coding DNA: TGCAGCGTTTCGGGACTCTACACCGGGGAGCTGTTTTTT. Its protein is CSVSGLYTGELFF.

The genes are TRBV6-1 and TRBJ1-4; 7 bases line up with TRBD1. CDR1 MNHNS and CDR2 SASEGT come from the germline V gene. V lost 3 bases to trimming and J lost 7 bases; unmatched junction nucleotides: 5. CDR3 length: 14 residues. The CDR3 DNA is TGTGCCAGCAGTGATGGGCAGGGGGTTGAAAAACTGTTTTTT. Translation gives CASSDGQGVEKLFF.

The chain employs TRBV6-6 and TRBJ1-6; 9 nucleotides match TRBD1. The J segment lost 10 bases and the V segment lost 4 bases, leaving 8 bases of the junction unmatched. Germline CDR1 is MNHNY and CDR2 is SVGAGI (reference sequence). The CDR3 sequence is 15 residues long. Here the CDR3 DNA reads TGTGCCAGCAGTTTGCCCGGGACAGGGCTGTCACCCCTCCACTTT. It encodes CASSLPGTGLSPLHF.

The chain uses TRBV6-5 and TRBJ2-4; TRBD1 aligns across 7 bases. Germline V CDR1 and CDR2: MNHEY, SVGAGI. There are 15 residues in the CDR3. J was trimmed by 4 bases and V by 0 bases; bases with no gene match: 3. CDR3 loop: CASSYSVTGKNIQYF. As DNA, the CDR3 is TGTGCCAGCAGTTACTCGGTGACAGGGAAAAACATTCAGTACTTC.

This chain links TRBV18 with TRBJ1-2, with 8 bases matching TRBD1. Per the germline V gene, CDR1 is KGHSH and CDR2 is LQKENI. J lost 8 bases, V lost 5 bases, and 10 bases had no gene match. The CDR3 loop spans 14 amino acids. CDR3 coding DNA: TGTGCCAGCTCAGAAACCGGGACAGGTCTCGGCTACACCTTC. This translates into CASSETGTGLGYTF.

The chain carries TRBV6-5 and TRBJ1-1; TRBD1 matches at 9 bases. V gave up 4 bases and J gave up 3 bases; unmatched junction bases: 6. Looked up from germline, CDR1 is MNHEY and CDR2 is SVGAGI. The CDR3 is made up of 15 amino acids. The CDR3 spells CASSSGTGMDTEAFF. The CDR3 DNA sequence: TGTGCCAGCAGTTCTGGGACAGGGATGGACACTGAAGCTTTCTTT.

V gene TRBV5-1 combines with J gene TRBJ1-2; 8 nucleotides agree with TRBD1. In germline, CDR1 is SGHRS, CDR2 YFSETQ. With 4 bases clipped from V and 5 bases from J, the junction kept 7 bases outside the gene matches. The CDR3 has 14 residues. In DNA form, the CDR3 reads TGCGCCAGCAGCCATGGACAGGGTGGTTATGGCTACACCTTC. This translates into CASSHGQGGYGYTF.

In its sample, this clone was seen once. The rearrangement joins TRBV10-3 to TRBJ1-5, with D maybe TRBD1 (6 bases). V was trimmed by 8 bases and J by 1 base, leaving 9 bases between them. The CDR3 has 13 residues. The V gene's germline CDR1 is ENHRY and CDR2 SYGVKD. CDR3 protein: CAIGGRSNQPQHF. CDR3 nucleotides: TGTGCCATCGGGGGCAGAAGCAATCAGCCCCAGCATTTT.

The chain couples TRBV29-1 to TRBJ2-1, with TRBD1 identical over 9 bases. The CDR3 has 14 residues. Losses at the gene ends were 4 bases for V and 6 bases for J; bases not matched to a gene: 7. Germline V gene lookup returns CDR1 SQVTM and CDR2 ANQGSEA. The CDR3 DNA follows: TGCAGCGTTGCGGGGACAGGGCGAGGCAATGAGCAGTTCTTC. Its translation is CSVAGTGRGNEQFF.

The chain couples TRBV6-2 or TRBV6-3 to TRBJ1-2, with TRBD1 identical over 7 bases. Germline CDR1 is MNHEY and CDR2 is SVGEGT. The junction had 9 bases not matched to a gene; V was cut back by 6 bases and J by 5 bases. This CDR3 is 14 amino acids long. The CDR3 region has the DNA TGTGCCAGCAGCTTAGCAGGACAGGCGTATGGCTACACCTTC. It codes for CASSLAGQAYGYTF.

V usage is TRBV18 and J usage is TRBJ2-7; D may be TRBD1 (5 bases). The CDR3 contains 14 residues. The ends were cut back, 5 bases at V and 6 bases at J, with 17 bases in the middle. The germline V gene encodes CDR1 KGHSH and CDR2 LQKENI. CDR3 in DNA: TGTGCCAGCTCAGGAAATTTTCAGGGCGGCGAGCAGTACTTC. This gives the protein CASSGNFQGGEQYF.